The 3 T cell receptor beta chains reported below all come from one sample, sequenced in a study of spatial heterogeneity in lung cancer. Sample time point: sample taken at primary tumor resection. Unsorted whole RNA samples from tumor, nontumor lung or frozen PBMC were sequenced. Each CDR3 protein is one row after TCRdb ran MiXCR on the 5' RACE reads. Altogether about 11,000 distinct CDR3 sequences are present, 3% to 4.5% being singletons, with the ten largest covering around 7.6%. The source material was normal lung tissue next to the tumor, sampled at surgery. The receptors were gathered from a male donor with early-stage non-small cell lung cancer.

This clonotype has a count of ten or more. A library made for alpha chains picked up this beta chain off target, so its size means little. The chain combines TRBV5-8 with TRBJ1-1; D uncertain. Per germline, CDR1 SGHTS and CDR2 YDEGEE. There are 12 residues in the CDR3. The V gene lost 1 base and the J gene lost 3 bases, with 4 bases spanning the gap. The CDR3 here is CASSLFDTEAFF. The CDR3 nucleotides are TGTGCCAGCAGCTTGTTCGACACTGAAGCTTTCTTT.

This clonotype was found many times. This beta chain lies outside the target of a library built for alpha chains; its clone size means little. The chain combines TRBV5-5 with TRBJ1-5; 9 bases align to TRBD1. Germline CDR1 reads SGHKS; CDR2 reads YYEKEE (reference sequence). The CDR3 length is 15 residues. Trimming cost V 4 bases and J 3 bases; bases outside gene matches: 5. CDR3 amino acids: CASSPGQGYNQPQHF. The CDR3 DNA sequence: TGTGCCAGCAGCCCGGGACAGGGTTACAATCAGCCCCAGCATTTT.

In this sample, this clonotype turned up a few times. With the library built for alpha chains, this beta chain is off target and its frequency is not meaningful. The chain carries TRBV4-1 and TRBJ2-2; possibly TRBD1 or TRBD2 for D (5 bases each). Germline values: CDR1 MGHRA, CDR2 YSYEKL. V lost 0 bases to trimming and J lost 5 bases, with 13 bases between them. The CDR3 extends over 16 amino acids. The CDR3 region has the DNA TGCGCCAGCAGCCAAGATCCAGGATGGGGGACCGGGGAGCTGTTTTTT. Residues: CASSQDPGWGTGELFF.